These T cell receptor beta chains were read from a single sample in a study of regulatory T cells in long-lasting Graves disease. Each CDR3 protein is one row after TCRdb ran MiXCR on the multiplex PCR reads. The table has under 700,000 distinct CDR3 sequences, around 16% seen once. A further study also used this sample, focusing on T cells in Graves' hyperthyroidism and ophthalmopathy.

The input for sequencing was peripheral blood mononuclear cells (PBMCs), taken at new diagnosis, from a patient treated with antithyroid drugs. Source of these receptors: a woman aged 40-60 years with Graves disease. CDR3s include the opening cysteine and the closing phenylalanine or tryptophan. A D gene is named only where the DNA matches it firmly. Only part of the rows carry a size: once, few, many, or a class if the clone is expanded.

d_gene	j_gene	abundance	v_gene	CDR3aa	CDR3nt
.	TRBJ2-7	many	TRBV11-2	CASSLRWGSSYEQYF	TGTGCCAGCAGCTTAAGGTGGGGAAGCTCCTACGAGCAGTACTTC
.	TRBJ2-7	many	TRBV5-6	CASSSRGHFSYEQYF	TGTGCCAGCAGCTCCCGGGGACACTTCTCCTACGAGCAGTACTTC
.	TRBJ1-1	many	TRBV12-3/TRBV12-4	CASSLETAFTEAFF	TGTGCCAGCAGTTTAGAAACAGCCTTCACTGAAGCTTTCTTT
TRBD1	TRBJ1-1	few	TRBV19	CASKLTGGPNTEAFF	TGTGCCAGTAAGTTGACAGGGGGCCCGAACACTGAAGCTTTCTTT
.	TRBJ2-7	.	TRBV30	CACSLPRAEQYF	TGTGCCTGCTCCCTCCCCCGTGCCGAGCAGTACTTC
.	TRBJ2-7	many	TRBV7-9	CASSLGEIEQYF	TGTGCCAGCAGCTTAGGGGAAATCGAGCAGTACTTC
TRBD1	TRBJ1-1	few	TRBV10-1	CASSPRGPVEAFF	TGCGCCAGCAGTCCAAGGGGGCCGGTTGAAGCTTTCTTT
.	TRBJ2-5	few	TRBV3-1	CASSQVVWPSLGETQYF	TGTGCCAGCAGCCAAGTTGTCTGGCCGTCACTAGGGGAGACCCAGTACTTC
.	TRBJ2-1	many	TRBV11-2	CASSLLSGMSSYNEQFF	TGTGCCAGCAGCCTCCTCTCCGGGATGAGCTCCTACAATGAGCAGTTCTTC
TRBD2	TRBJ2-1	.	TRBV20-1	CSARGLAGGSYNEQFF	TGCAGTGCTAGGGGACTAGCGGGGGGCTCCTACAATGAGCAGTTCTTC
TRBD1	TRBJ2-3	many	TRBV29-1	CSVVPQTGITDTQYF	TGCAGCGTTGTCCCCCAGACAGGGATCACAGATACGCAGTATTTT
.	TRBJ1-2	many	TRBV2	CASSATLNYGYTF	TGTGCCAGCAGTGCGACTCTTAACTATGGCTACACCTTC
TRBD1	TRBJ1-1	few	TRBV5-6	CASSLGTGTFEAFF	TGTGCCAGCAGCCTGGGGACAGGGACATTTGAAGCTTTCTTT
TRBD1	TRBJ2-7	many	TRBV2	CASSGGQGYSYEQYF	TGTGCCAGCAGTGGGGGACAGGGGTACTCCTACGAGCAGTACTTC
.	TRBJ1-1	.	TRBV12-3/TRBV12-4	CASTVGGTEAFF	TGTGCCAGCACCGTGGGGGGGACTGAAGCTTTCTTT
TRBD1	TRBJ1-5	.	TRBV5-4	CASSRDREQPQHF	TGTGCCAGCAGCAGGGACAGGGAACAGCCCCAGCATTTT
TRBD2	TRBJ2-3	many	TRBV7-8	CASYMAGGPLADTQYF	TGTGCCAGCTATATGGCGGGGGGGCCTCTCGCAGATACGCAGTATTTT
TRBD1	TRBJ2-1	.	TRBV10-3	CAISESWTGGTNEQFF	TGTGCCATCAGTGAGTCCTGGACAGGGGGTACCAATGAGCAGTTCTTC
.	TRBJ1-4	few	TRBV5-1	CASNLGGVNEKLFF	TGCGCCAGCAACCTAGGGGGAGTTAATGAAAAACTGTTTTTT
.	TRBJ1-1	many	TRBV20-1	CSAGGNTEAFF	TGCAGTGCTGGGGGGAACACTGAAGCTTTCTTT
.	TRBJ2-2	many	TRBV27	CASSLSLQHGELFF	TGTGCCAGCAGTTTATCGCTCCAACACGGGGAGCTGTTTTTT
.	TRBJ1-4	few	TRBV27	CASRKDHRGATNEKLFF	TGTGCCAGCAGGAAAGATCACCGGGGAGCAACTAATGAAAAACTGTTTTTT
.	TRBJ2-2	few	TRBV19	CASKLGLSNTGELFF	TGTGCCAGTAAGCTAGGACTATCGAACACCGGGGAGCTGTTTTTT
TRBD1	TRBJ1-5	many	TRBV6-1	CASAPLSRTGFSQPQHF	TGTGCCAGCGCTCCCCTTTCGAGGACAGGGTTTTCTCAGCCCCAGCATTTT
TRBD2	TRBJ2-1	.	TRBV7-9	CASSPSGTLSYNEQFF	TGTGCCAGCAGCCCTAGCGGGACACTTTCCTACAATGAGCAGTTCTTC
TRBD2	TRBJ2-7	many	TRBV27	CASSYTYRLAGGQEQYF	TGTGCCAGCAGTTATACCTACCGACTAGCGGGGGGGCAAGAGCAGTACTTC
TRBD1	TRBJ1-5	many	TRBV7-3	CASSSRQGASFNSNQPQHF	TGTGCCAGCAGCTCCAGACAGGGGGCAAGTTTTAATAGCAATCAGCCCCAGCATTTT
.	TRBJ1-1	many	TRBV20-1	CSARAGGHTEAFF	TGCAGTGCTAGAGCGGGAGGGCACACTGAAGCTTTCTTT